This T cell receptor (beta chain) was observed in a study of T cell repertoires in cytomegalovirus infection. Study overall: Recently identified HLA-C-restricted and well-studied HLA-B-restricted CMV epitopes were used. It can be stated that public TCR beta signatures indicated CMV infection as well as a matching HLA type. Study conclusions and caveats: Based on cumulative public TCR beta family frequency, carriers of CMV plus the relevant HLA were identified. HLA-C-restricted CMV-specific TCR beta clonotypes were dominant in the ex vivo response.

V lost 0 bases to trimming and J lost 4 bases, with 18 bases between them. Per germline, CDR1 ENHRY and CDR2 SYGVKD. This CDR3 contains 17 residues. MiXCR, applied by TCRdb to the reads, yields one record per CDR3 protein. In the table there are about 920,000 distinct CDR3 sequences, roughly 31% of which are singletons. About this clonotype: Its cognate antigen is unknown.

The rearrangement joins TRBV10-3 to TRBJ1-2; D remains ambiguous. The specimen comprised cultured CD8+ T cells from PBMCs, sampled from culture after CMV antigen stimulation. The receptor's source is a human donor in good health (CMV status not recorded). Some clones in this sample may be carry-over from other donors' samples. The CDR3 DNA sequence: TGTGCCATCAGTGAGTCCCGACAAAGTCAGCTCATCTATGGCTACACCTTC. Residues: CAISESRQSQLIYGYTF.